The 27 T cell receptor beta chains listed next were all sequenced from one sample in a study of blood T cell repertoires in COVID-19. Sequenced by immunoSEQ multiplex PCR; TCRdb stores in-frame clones only, minus some. The sample yields roughly 100,000 clones, about 80% seen once. Sequencing was done on a sample of peripheral blood. These receptors came from a woman aged 60-75 years with acute or convalescent COVID-19.

The rearrangement links TRBV28 to TRBJ1-5; maybe TRBD1 (5 bases). CDR3 length equals 16 residues. V lost 6 bases, J lost 0 bases, and 15 bases lay in between. Per the germline V gene, CDR1 is MDHEN and CDR2 is SYDVKM. The CDR3 sequence is CASSVAEQGSNQPQHF. CDR3 bases: TGTGCCAGCAGCGTGGCGGAGCAGGGTAGCAATCAGCCCCAGCATTTT.

The gene calls are TRBV12-2 and TRBJ2-1; the DNA was not used to check the table's D call, TRBD1. TRBV12-2 constitutes a pseudogene. The CDR3 is made up of 15 amino acids. CDR3 loop: CASRSGTGALNEQFF. In nucleotides, the CDR3 is TGTGCAAGTCGCTCTGGGACAGGGGCCCTTAATGAGCAGTTCTTC.

This clone occurred once. This chain connects TRBV28 to TRBJ2-7; 7 bases match TRBD2. This CDR3 region has 15 residues. Losses at the gene ends were 5 bases for V and 2 bases for J; bases not matched to a gene: 9. CDR1 and CDR2 from the germline V gene are MDHEN and SYDVKM. The CDR3, as DNA: TGTGCCAGCAGTCTGCCTAGCGGCCCTACCTACGAGCAGTACTTC. Its translation is CASSLPSGPTYEQYF.

The V call is TRBV5-4, the J call TRBJ2-5; the D is unclear. Germline assignment: CDR1 SGHNT and CDR2 YYREEE (reference sequence). Trimming removed 2 bases at V and 5 bases at J, with 13 bases between. The CDR3 spans 14 residues. In DNA form, the CDR3 reads TGTGCCAGCAGCTTAGTCCACTTCACGGAGACCCAGTACTTC. This sequence encodes CASSLVHFTETQYF. Full variable domain (outside the CDR3, taken from reference TRBV5-4 and TRBJ2-5): ETGVTQSPTHLIKTRGQQVTLRCSSQSGHNTVSWYQQALGQGPQFIFQYYREEENGRGNFPPRFSGLQFPNYSSELNVNALELDDSALYLCASSLVHFTETQYFGPGTRLLVL.

This chain uses TRBV3-1 (or the pseudogene TRBV3-2) with TRBJ1-6; tentative D call: TRBD1 (6 bases). The V end was cut by 4 bases, the J end by 9 bases, with 16 bases between. Per germline, CDR1 LGHDT and CDR2 YNNKEL (reference sequence). The CDR3 is 15 residues long. Here the CDR3 reads CASSPRGGAGSPLHF. The CDR3 region has the DNA TGTGCCAGCAGCCCCCGGGGGGGGGCTGGTTCACCCCTCCACTTT.

The chain is built from TRBV7-3 and TRBJ2-2; TRBD2 might be the D (5 bases). CDR3 length equals 13 residues. V was trimmed by 3 bases and J by 6 bases, leaving 8 bases between them. In germline, CDR1 is SGHTA, CDR2 FQGTGA. The chain's CDR3 is CASSFLAPGELFF. The CDR3 coding sequence is TGTGCCAGCAGCTTTCTAGCTCCCGGGGAGCTGTTTTTT.

This clone has just one count. The chain has TRBV5-4 and TRBJ1-1; 7 nucleotides agree with TRBD1. Germline assignment: CDR1 SGHNT and CDR2 YYREEE (reference sequence). The CDR3 sequence is 14 residues long. V was pared by 5 bases and J by 1 base, with 5 bases of the junction left unmatched. DNA for the CDR3: TGTGCCAGCAGGCTAGGGACAGCGAACACTGAAGCTTTCTTT. The encoded protein is CASRLGTANTEAFF.

The chain carries TRBV29-1 and TRBJ1-1, with 9 bases aligning to TRBD1. The germline V gene encodes CDR1 SQVTM and CDR2 ANQGSEA. The CDR3 extends over 15 amino acids. V dropped 7 bases and J dropped 3; count of bases not matched to a gene: 12. The CDR3 sequence: CSATPTGGADTEAFF. DNA of the CDR3: TGCAGCGCTACACCCACAGGGGGCGCCGACACTGAAGCTTTCTTT.

CDR3 DNA sequence: TGTGCCAGCAGCTTCATACCTCCGGGACAGGGAGGAGAGACCCAGTACTTC. As protein: CASSFIPPGQGGETQYF. V is TRBV11-2 and J is TRBJ2-5; 9 bases fit TRBD1. CDR3 length: 17 residues. V lost 3 bases to trimming and J lost 4 bases; unmatched junction nucleotides: 12. Per the germline V gene, CDR1 is SGHAT and CDR2 is FQNNGV.

The J gene is TRBJ1-4, the V gene TRBV6-5, with a tentative D call TRBD1 (6 bases). Between the trimmed V and J ends, which lost 7 bases and 5 bases, there was a span of 17 bases. CDR3 size: 15 residues. The germline gives CDR1 MNHEY, CDR2 SVGAGI. CDR3 region: CASNSNRASNEKLFF. For the CDR3, the DNA is TGTGCCAGCAATTCCAACAGGGCCTCAAATGAAAAACTGTTTTTT.

This chain links TRBV28 with TRBJ2-7; 13 bases align to TRBD2. CDR1 is MDHEN, CDR2 SYDVKM, per germline. J was trimmed by 4 bases and V by 0 bases; bases with no gene match: 0. The CDR3 extends over 15 amino acids. CDR3 in amino acids: CASSLWGLAGYEQYF. The CDR3, as DNA: TGTGCCAGCAGTTTATGGGGACTAGCGGGGTACGAGCAGTACTTC.

This sequence joins TRBV11-2 and TRBJ2-1, with D tentatively TRBD1 (6 bases). This CDR3 is built from 14 residues. Germline V gene data show CDR1 as SGHAT and CDR2 as FQNNGV. Trimming left V 5 bases short and J 6 bases short, with 14 bases between. CDR3 protein: CASSGVRQANEQFF. CDR3 DNA sequence: TGTGCCAGCAGCGGGGTCCGACAGGCCAATGAGCAGTTCTTC.

The chain combines TRBV7-9 with TRBJ1-1; TRBD1 matches 8 bases. The CDR3 consists of 16 residues. The V and J ends lost 0 bases and 3 bases, in that order; junction bases with no gene match: 6. Germline V gene sequence: CDR1 SEHNR, CDR2 FQNEAQ (reference sequence). The CDR3 region is CASSLARGQGYTEAFF. The CDR3 DNA reads TGTGCCAGCAGCTTAGCGAGAGGACAGGGCTACACTGAAGCTTTCTTT.

V usage is TRBV5-1 and J usage is TRBJ2-2; the D gene is possibly TRBD1 (6 bases). CDR3 size: 15 residues. Germline CDR1 reads SGHRS; CDR2 reads YFSETQ. Deletions cut 5 bases from V and 4 bases from J, with 15 bases between. The DNA of the CDR3 is TGCGCCAGCAGTCCCGGGACAATTATCACCGGGGAGCTGTTTTTT. Its translation: CASSPGTIITGELFF.

The chain combines TRBV3-1 (or the pseudogene TRBV3-2) with TRBJ2-7; D is possibly TRBD1 (5 bases). V gave up 7 bases and J gave up 2 bases, with 15 bases separating them. The CDR3 extends over 14 amino acids. Germline loops: CDR1 LGHDT, CDR2 YNNKEL (reference sequence). The CDR3 nucleotides are TGTGCCAGCACCTCTCAACTGGGGCCCTACGAGCAGTACTTC. Amino acids: CASTSQLGPYEQYF.

This clone was found a few times. The gene calls are TRBV24-1 and TRBJ2-1, with 7 bases matching TRBD1. CDR1 is KGHDR and CDR2 is SFDVKD in the germline V gene. After removal of 4 bases from V and 7 bases from J, the junction contained 3 bases not matched to a gene. The CDR3 totals 13 residues. CDR3 loop: CATSDDRVNEQFF. The CDR3 nucleotides read TGTGCCACCAGTGACGACAGGGTAAATGAGCAGTTCTTC.

This chain connects TRBV3-1 (or the pseudogene TRBV3-2) to TRBJ2-1; D is perhaps TRBD1 (5 bases). The CDR3 extends over 16 amino acids. The V end lost 3 bases, the J end lost 5 bases, and 17 bases lay between the germline ends. Germline CDR1 reads LGHDT; CDR2 reads YNNKEL (reference sequence). Written as DNA, the CDR3 is TGTGCCAGCAGCCAGGCATGGGCTAGGGGTAACAATGAGCAGTTCTTC. It is translated as CASSQAWARGNNEQFF.

The chain links TRBV6-2 or TRBV6-3 to TRBJ2-7; 8 nucleotides align to TRBD2. The J segment lost 1 base and the V segment lost 4 bases, leaving 21 bases of the junction unmatched. This CDR3 contains 20 residues. The V gene's germline CDR1 is MNHEY and CDR2 SVGEGT. The CDR3 DNA reads TGTGCCAGCAGTTCGCCGCCGGGACACGGCGGGACTAGGGTTTCCTACGAGCAGTACTTC. Residues: CASSSPPGHGGTRVSYEQYF.

The V and J genes are TRBV6-2 or TRBV6-3 and TRBJ1-1; D remains ambiguous. The CDR3 runs to 12 residues. Trimming took 5 bases from V and 5 from J, leaving 9 bases between them. CDR1 and CDR2 from the germline V gene are MNHEY and SVGEGT. Written as DNA, the CDR3 is TGTGCCAGCAGTGATAGGAGGACTGAAGCTTTCTTT. Translating gives CASSDRRTEAFF.

The chain links TRBV2 to TRBJ2-1; no clear D. Germline CDR1 is SNHLY and CDR2 is FYNNEI. This CDR3 comprises 11 residues. Trimming shortened V by 6 bases and J by 4 bases, and 4 bases separated the two germline ends. The CDR3 sequence is CASSPYNEQFF. For the CDR3, the DNA is TGTGCCAGCAGCCCTTACAATGAGCAGTTCTTC.

J is TRBJ2-1 and V is TRBV6-6; possibly TRBD2 for D (6 bases). The CDR3 extends over 15 amino acids. V lost 0 bases and J lost 9, with 15 bases in between. CDR1 and CDR2 (germline): MNHNY, SVGAGI (reference sequence). Here the CDR3 reads CASSYSSRTTAEQFF. The CDR3 DNA follows: TGTGCCAGCAGTTACTCGTCTAGGACTACCGCTGAGCAGTTCTTC.

The CDR3 is CASSQGGLADETQYF. The CDR3 nucleotides read TGTGCCAGCAGCCAAGGGGGACTAGCAGATGAGACCCAGTACTTC. The chain employs TRBV4-2 and TRBJ2-5, with 9 positions matching TRBD2. The CDR3 extends over 15 amino acids. With 1 base clipped from V and 5 bases from J, the junction kept 5 bases outside the gene matches. The germline V gene encodes CDR1 LGHNA and CDR2 YNFKEQ.

The J gene is TRBJ1-1, the V gene TRBV6-1; D is possibly TRBD1 (5 bases). Germline V gene lookup returns CDR1 MNHNS and CDR2 SASEGT. V was shortened by 2 bases and J by 6 bases, with 13 bases between the two germline ends. The length of the CDR3 is 14 residues. The CDR3 region has the DNA TGTGCCAGCAGTGAAAGTAGGGGCTGGTCTGAAGCTTTCTTT. Translation: CASSESRGWSEAFF.

This chain joins TRBV27 and TRBJ1-1, with a tentative D call TRBD1 (6 bases). V was cut by 5 bases and J by 5 bases, with 21 bases left in between. There are 16 residues in the CDR3. Germline V CDR1 and CDR2: MNHEY, SMNVEV (reference sequence). This CDR3 is CASSPTRGAGGTEAFF. The CDR3 DNA sequence: TGTGCCAGCAGTCCTACACGGGGGGCGGGTGGGACTGAAGCTTTCTTT.

This clone was counted once. The chain couples TRBV15 to TRBJ2-1; 8 bases match TRBD1. CDR3 length: 16 residues. The V gene's germline CDR1 is LNHNV and CDR2 YYDKDF (reference sequence). V lost 1 base and J lost 8; bases outside the gene matches: 10. The CDR3 coding sequence is TGTGCCACCAGCAGAGTCGGGACAGGTAGTCTCGATGAGCAGTTCTTC. Amino acids: CATSRVGTGSLDEQFF.

This chain joins TRBV3-1 (or the pseudogene TRBV3-2) and TRBJ1-5, with 8 bases fitting TRBD1. This CDR3 has 15 residues. V dropped 2 bases and J dropped 2; count of bases not matched to a gene: 2. The germline CDR1 and CDR2 sequences are LGHDT and YNNKEL (reference sequence). The CDR3 region has the DNA TGTGCCAGCAGCCAACAGGGGGCAGGCAATCAGCCCCAGCATTTT. It yields the protein CASSQQGAGNQPQHF.

The V call is TRBV19, the J call TRBJ1-5; possible D gene TRBD1, 5 bases. The germline V gene has CDR1 LNHDA and CDR2 SQIVND (reference sequence). There are 12 residues in the CDR3. The germline V and J ends were trimmed by 4 bases and 5 bases, with 6 bases remaining between them. The CDR3 DNA sequence: TGTGCCAGTAGTACAGGGCATCAGCCCCAGCATTTT. This sequence encodes CASSTGHQPQHF.